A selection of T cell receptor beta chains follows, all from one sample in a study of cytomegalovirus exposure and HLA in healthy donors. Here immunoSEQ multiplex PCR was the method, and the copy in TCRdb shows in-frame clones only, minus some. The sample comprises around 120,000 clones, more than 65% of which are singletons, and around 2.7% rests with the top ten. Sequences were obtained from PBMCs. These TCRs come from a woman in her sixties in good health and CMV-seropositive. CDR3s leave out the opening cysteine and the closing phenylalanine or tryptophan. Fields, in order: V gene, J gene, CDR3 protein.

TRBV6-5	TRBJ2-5	ASSKSSGVGETQY
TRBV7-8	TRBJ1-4	ASSLEIRHTNEKLF
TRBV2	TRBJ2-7	ASSRLAAISYEQY
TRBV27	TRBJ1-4	ASRQGRTNEKLF
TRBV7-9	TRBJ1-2	ASSLGGGNYGYT
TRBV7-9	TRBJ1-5	SSSPGGGASNQPQH
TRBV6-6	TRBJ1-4	ASRPSTGRSEKLF
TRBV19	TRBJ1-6	ASGGTGGNSPLH
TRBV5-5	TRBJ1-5	ASSLGQINQPQH
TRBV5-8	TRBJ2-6	ASSLVGGAAGANVLT
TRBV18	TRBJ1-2	ASSPGQGRGYGYT
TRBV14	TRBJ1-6	ASSQSGRNNSPLH
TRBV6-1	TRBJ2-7	ASRIPPLYEQY
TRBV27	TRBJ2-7	ASSPRPGTVSSYEQY
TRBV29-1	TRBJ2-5	SGGQGELETQY
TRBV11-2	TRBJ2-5	ASSDLAGAGETQY
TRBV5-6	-	ASSSIQGGAYEQY
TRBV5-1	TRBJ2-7	ASSFPQAPYEQY
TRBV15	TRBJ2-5	ATSRDRTGWETQY
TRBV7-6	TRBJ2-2	ASSLAGQGWTGELF
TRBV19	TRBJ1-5	ASRNPRDKGEDSPQH
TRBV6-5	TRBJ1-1	ASSFGTPGRGEAF
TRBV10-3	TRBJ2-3	AISEKARLSTDTQY
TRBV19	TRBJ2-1	ATVRTIGGNEQF
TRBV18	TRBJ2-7	ASSYYGGNSYEQY
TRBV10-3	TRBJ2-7	AISDPGLATGEQY
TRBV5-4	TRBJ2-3	ASSLAGRASTDTQY
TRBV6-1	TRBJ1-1	ASSDPGQGRRNTEAF
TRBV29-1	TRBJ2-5	SVEGTGPLQETQY
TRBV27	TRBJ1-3	ASRNGAAGNTIY
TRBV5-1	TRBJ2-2	ASSRTGGATGELF
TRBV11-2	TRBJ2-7	ASSLPGGRGNLHEQY
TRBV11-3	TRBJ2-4	ASSQFGTGDIQY
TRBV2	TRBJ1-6	ASTGRTGLYSPLH
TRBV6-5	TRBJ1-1	ASSYQPGSNTEAF
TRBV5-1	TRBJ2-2	ASSLYRGESGELF
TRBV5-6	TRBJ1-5	ASSPQGINSQPQH
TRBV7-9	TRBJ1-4	ASSPGQSLWEKLF
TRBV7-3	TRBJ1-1	ASSLNSPDRAGRAF
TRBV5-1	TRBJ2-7	ASSLDWGGLYEQY